The clone carrying this TCR beta chain has just one count. From germline, CDR1 is SGDLS and CDR2 YYNGEE. Unmatched junction bases numbered 9, after V lost 3 bases and J lost 3 bases. CDR3 length: 17 amino acids. The data originate from a study of blood T cell repertoires in COVID-19. Study information: Sources were T cells, B-cell-depleted T cells, or PBMCs; the material itself was cDNA or gDNA.

Authors' processing steps: It was from reference gene primer amplification that nucleated cell counts were estimated. Some clones are missing from TCRdb's copy, which holds only in-frame ones; the method was immunoSEQ multiplex PCR. V and J calls and clone size are those listed in that table; D and trimming were worked out from the DNA. The sample has approximately 300,000 clones; 90% are singletons. This receptor was identified in a middle-aged woman with acute or convalescent COVID-19. V usage is TRBV9 and J usage is TRBJ1-2; 12 bases are a match to TRBD1. The sequencing sample was made of peripheral blood. DNA for the CDR3: TGTGCCAGCAGCGGCGACTGGGACAGGGGGCAAGACTATGGCTACACCTTC. Its translation: CASSGDWDRGQDYGYTF. The complete variable domain, with remaining parts taken from reference TRBV9 and TRBJ1-2, reads DSGVTQTPKHLITATGQRVTLRCSPRSGDLSVYWYQQSLDQGLQFLIQYYNGEERAKGNILERFSAQQFPDLHSELNLSSLELGDSALYFCASSGDWDRGQDYGYTFGSGTRLTVV.